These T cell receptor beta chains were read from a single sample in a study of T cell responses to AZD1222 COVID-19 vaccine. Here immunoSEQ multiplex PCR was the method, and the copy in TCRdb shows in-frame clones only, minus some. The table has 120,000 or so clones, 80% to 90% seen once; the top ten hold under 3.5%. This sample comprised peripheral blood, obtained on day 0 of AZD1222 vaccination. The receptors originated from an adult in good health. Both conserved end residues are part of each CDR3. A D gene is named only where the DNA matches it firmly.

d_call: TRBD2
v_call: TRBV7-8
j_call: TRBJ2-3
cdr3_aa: CASSPPGLAGRADTQYF

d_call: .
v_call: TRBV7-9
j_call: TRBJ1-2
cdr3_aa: CASSLSAPSNYGYTF

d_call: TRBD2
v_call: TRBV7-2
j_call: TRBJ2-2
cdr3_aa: CASSYLAGGDGELFF

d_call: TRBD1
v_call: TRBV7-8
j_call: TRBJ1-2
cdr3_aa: CASSLNPDRGRDGYTF

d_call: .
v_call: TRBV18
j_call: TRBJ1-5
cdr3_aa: CASSPSAQSYSNQPQHF

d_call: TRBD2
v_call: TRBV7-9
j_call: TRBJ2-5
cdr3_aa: CASSPGGYTETQYF

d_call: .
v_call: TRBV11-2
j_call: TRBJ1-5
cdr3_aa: CASSSHSNQPQHF

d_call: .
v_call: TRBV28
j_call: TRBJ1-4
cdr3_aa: CASSFWGAGGEKLFF

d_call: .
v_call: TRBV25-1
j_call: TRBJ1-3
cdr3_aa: CASSEFGGRNTIYF

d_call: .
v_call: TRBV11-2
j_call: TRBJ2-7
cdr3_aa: CASSLAFHEQYF

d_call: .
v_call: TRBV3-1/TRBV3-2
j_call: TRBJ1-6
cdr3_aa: CASSQVSGGNSPLHF

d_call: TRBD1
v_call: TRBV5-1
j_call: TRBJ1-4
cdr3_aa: CASSLADRGGEKLFF

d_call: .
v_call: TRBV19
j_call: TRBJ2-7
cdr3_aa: CASSPGTDLDYEQYF

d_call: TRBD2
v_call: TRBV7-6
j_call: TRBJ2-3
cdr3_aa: CASSLAQLAGSSDTQYF

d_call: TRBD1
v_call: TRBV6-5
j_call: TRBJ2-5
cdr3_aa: CASSYGGTGRETQYF

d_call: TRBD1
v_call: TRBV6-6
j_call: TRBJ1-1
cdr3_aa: CASSYSTGPPEAFF

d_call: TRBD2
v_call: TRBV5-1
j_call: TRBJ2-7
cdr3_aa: CASSSGESGRGDEQYF

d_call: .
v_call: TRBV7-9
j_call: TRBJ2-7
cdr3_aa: CASSLAGGQYEQYF

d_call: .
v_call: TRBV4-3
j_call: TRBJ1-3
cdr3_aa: CASSQDHLSGNTIYF

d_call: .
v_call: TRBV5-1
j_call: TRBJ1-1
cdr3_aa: CASSRGTLPNTEAFF

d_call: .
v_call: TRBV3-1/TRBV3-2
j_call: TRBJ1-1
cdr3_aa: CASSQGGNTEAFF

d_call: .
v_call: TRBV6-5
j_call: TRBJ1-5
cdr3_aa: CAAGDSNQPQHF

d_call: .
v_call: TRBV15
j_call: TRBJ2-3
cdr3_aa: CATSRQGGDTQYF

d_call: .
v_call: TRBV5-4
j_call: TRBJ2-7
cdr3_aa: CASRNSLASYEQYF

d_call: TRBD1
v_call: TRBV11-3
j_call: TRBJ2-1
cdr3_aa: CASSSGQGDEQFF

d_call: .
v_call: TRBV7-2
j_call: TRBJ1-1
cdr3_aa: CASRVAPPDTEAFF

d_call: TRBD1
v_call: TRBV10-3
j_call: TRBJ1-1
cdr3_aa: CAISRQGAGTEAFF

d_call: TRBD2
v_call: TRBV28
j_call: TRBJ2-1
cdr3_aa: CASSLPGLAGGAEQFF

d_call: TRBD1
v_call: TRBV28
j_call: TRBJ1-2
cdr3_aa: CASSWGQTDYGYTF

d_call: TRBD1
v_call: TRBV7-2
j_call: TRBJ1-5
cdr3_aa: CASSRWTGSNQPQHF

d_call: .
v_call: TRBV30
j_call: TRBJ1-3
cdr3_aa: CAWNGILSRGNTIYF

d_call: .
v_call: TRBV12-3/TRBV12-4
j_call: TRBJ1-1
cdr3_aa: CASSLGLLTEAFF

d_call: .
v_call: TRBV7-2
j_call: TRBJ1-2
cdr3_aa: CASSRETGANYGYTF

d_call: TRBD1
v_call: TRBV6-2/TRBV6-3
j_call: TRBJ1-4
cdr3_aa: CASSIIIAQGGLEKLFF

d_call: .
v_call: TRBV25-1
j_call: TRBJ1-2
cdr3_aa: CASSFGRGYGYTF

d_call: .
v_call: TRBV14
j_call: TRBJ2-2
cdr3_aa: CASSQRQYTGELFF

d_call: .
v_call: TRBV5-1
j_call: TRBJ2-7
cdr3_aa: CASSRGPGNGDEQYF

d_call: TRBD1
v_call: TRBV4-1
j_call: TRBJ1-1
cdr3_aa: CASSENRGFTEAFF

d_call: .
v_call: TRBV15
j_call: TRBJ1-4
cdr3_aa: CATSRTREGPANEKLFF

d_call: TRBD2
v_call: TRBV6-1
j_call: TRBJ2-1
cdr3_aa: CASSEGLAGGNEQFF

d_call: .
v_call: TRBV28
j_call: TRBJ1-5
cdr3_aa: CASSALTGNHEPQHF

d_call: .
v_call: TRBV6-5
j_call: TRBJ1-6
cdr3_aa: CASSYGDNTRPLHF

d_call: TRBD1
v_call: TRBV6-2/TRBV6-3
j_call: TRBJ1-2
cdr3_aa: CASSQGDGYTF

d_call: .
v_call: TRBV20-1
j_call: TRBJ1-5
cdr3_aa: CSASIQGLGNQPQHF

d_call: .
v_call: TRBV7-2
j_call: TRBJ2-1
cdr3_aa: CASSLLDSNEQFF

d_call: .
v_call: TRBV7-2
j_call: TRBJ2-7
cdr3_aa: CASSFTHTYEQYF

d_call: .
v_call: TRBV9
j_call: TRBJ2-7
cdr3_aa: CASSPRPYEQYF